The sample holds a few counts of the clone carrying this TCR beta chain. This entry comes from a study of human T cells and chemical hapten exposure. The CDR3 extends over 14 amino acids. CDR1 and CDR2 from the germline V gene are MNHNS and SASEGT. V lost 7 bases and J lost 0; bases outside the gene matches: 4. The sample's time point: patch test 1, 2 weeks after DPC sensitization. Noted treatment: therapeutic diphenylcyclopropenone sensitization with weekly scalp DPC. Using its own MiXCR run on the RACE reads, TCRdb lists one record per CDR3 protein. Seen here are some 79,000 distinct CDR3 sequences, about 6.8% observed once, and the top ten hold roughly 1.4%.

The source of this sequence is a woman in her thirties with alopecia areata. Some clones in this sample may be carry-over from other donors' samples. The sequencing here drew on whole blood, taken in connection with sensitization to the hapten diphenylcyclopropenone (DPC). The chain is built from TRBV6-1 and TRBJ1-1; 8 bases fit TRBD1. The CDR3 DNA is TGTGCCAGCACGACAGGGGCGATGAACACTGAAGCTTTCTTT. Its translation: CASTTGAMNTEAFF.